The 27 T cell receptor beta chains in this list originate from one sample, sequenced in a study of neurological immune-mediated disorders. Each CDR3 protein gets one entry after TCRdb re-called the 5' RACE reads with MiXCR. The repertoire consists of approximately 90,000 distinct CDR3 sequences, with approximately 3.3% occurring once and the leading ten covering about 6%. The sample was PBMCs. The receptors stem from a woman aged 18-29 years with multiple sclerosis.

This clonotype came up many times. The V gene is TRBV5-5, the J gene TRBJ2-3; tentatively, D is TRBD1 (5 bases). CDR3 size: 15 residues. Germline V lookup: CDR1 SGHKS, CDR2 YYEKEE (reference sequence). Trimming cost V 0 bases and J 4 bases, with 12 bases left between them. CDR3 bases: TGTGCCAGCAGCTTGGGTGGGGCCTCGCCAGATACGCAGTATTTT. Its protein product is CASSLGGASPDTQYF. Looking up the rest from reference TRBV5-5 and TRBJ2-3 gives the full variable domain: DAGVTQSPTHLIKTRGQQVTLRCSPISGHKSVSWYQQVLGQGPQFIFQYYEKEERGRGNFPDRFSARQFPNYSSELNVNALLLGDSALYLCASSLGGASPDTQYFGPGTRLTVL.

A word on this clonotype: This likely comes from a read error, as the CDR3 has no conserved phenylalanine or tryptophan at its end. The chain carries TRBV28 and TRBJ1-2, with D perhaps matching TRBD1 (6 bases). Germline V gene sequence: CDR1 MDHEN, CDR2 SYDVKM. CDR3 length equals 14 residues. The V and J ends lost 2 bases and 3 bases respectively, with 10 bases between them. CDR3 residues: CASSLRGHYYGYTN. DNA of the CDR3: TGTGCCAGCAGTTTAAGGGGACACTACTATGGCTACACCAAC.

This clonotype has at least ten counts. The chain is built from TRBV9 and TRBJ1-1; D gene ambiguous. Germline V gene sequence: CDR1 SGDLS, CDR2 YYNGEE. The CDR3 is made up of 14 amino acids. V dropped 4 bases and J dropped 1 base, with 11 bases sitting between them. CDR3 sequence (DNA): TGTGCCAGCAGCCCCCGGACGGCGAACACTGAAGCTTTCTTT. It codes for CASSPRTANTEAFF.

Turning to this clonotype: This sequence may be a read error, since a much larger clone differs from it by one base. The DNA of the CDR3 is TGCAGTGCTAGAGACGAAGAGACAGGGATCTCACCCCTCCACTTT. This gives the protein CSARDEETGISPLHF. The rearrangement links TRBV20-1 to TRBJ1-6; 7 bases align to TRBD1. This CDR3 spans 15 amino acids. The germline V gene encodes CDR1 DFQATT and CDR2 SNEGSKA (reference sequence). The ends lost 0 bases at V and 10 bases at J; junction bases unmatched: 9.

This clonotype has ten or more counts. CDR3 nucleotide sequence: TGTGCCAGCAGCATACAGGGGACCAACTATGGCTACACCTTC. Translating it yields CASSIQGTNYGYTF. This chain uses TRBV5-6 with TRBJ1-2; 7 nucleotides match TRBD1. J lost 2 bases, V lost 4 bases, and 5 bases had no gene match. Germline V gene data show CDR1 as SGHDT and CDR2 as YYEEEE. This CDR3 comprises 14 residues.

This clonotype was seen ten or more times. For the CDR3, the DNA is TGTGCCAGCAGTGACGCTAACACAGATACGCAGTATTTT. It specifies CASSDANTDTQYF. The chain links TRBV2 to TRBJ2-3, with D unclear. Between the trimmed V and J ends, which lost 3 bases and 2 bases, there was a span of 6 bases. The CDR3 is 13 amino acids. Per germline, CDR1 SNHLY and CDR2 FYNNEI.

This clonotype was seen repeatedly, ten times or more. The junction shows a germline mismatch at one end, possibly a read error. The rearrangement joins TRBV6-2 or TRBV6-3 to TRBJ2-1, with TRBD1 matching 7 bases. CDR1 MNHEY and CDR2 SVGEGT come from the germline V gene. CDR3 length: 12 residues. The CDR3 loop is CASSSLDRRQVF. In nucleotides, the CDR3 is TGTGCCAGCAGTTCTCTGGACAGGCGCCAAGTCTTC.

This clonotype was recorded many times. The V gene is TRBV7-2, the J gene TRBJ2-7, with TRBD1 as a possible D gene (5 bases). Trimming left V 0 bases short and J 0 bases short, with 9 bases between. Germline CDR1 reads SGHTA; CDR2 reads FQGNSA. The CDR3 consists of 15 residues. CDR3 residues: CASSLARTISYEQYF. The CDR3 coding sequence is TGTGCCAGCAGCTTAGCCCGGACAATCTCCTACGAGCAGTACTTC.

The sample holds many counts of this clonotype. The V call is TRBV7-2, the J call TRBJ2-5, with D perhaps matching TRBD2 (5 bases). V was trimmed by 1 base and J by 0 bases, leaving 6 bases between them. Germline-derived CDR1 and CDR2 are SGHTA and FQGNSA. The CDR3 runs 14 residues. CDR3 coding DNA: TGTGCCAGCAGCTTAGGAGGGTACCAAGAGACCCAGTACTTC. It encodes CASSLGGYQETQYF.

This clonotype showed up many times. A read error may produce the germline difference seen at one junction end. The chain employs TRBV7-2 and TRBJ2-1; possibly TRBD2 for D (5 bases). In germline, CDR1 is SGHTA, CDR2 FQGNSA. This CDR3 has 15 residues. The CDR3, as DNA: TGCGCCAGCAGCTTGGGTGGCGGGTCCTACAATGAGCAGTTCTTC. Protein: CASSLGGGSYNEQFF. Complete variable domain (other parts from reference TRBV7-2 and TRBJ2-1): GAGVSQSPSNKVTEKGKDVELRCDPISGHTALYWYRQSLGQGLEFLIYFQGNSAPDKSGLPSDRFSAERTGGSVSTLTIQRTQQEDSAVYLCASSLGGGSYNEQFFGPGTRLTVL.

This clonotype was observed at least ten times. The chain links TRBV5-1 to TRBJ2-2; 13 positions agree with TRBD2. Germline-derived CDR1 and CDR2 are SGHRS and YFSETQ. V gave up 4 bases and J gave up 1 base; unmatched junction bases: 7. The CDR3 has 18 amino acids. Here the CDR3 reads CASSHPRLAGGNTGELFF. CDR3 coding DNA: TGCGCCAGCAGCCACCCCCGACTAGCGGGAGGGAACACCGGGGAGCTGTTTTTT. The variable domain in full, with the rest retrieved from reference TRBV5-1 and TRBJ2-2, is KAGVTQTPRYLIKTRGQQVTLSCSPISGHRSVSWYQQTPGQGLQFLFEYFSETQRNKGNFPGRFSGRQFSNSRSEMNVSTLELGDSALYLCASSHPRLAGGNTGELFFGEGSRLTVL.

This clonotype was observed many times. The chain joins TRBV5-1 to TRBJ2-3; no firm D call. V lost 5 bases and J 0 bases, leaving 1 base between the germline ends. The CDR3 is made up of 11 amino acids. The germline CDR1 and CDR2 sequences are SGHRS and YFSETQ. The CDR3 is CASRSTDTQYF. CDR3 sequence (DNA): TGCGCCAGCAGGAGCACAGATACGCAGTATTTT.

This clonotype was found many times. The rearrangement links TRBV4-2 to TRBJ2-3, with TRBD2 matching over 13 bases. CDR1 and CDR2 from the germline V gene are LGHNA and YNFKEQ. After removal of 4 bases from V and 0 bases from J, the junction contained 7 bases not matched to a gene. This CDR3 has 18 residues. The CDR3 nucleotides are TGTGCCAGCAGCCGGACTAGCGGGAGTATGATGAGCACAGATACGCAGTATTTT. It specifies CASSRTSGSMMSTDTQYF.

This clonotype showed up many times. V and J are TRBV12-3 or TRBV12-4 and TRBJ1-3; D gene uncertain. This CDR3 has 15 amino acids. Deletions cut 0 bases from V and 3 bases from J, with 9 bases between. The CDR3 bases are TGTGCCAGCAGTTTAGCGCGAAGTCATGGAAACACCATATATTTT. The encoded protein is CASSLARSHGNTIYF.

This clonotype was detected ten times or more. V is TRBV29-1 and J is TRBJ2-1; D is possibly TRBD1 or TRBD2 (6 bases each). Trimming left V 7 bases short and J 8 bases short, with 15 bases between. CDR1 and CDR2 (germline): SQVTM, ANQGSEA. The CDR3 is 12 amino acids. CDR3 in amino acids: CSGGTNTDEQFF. CDR3 coding DNA: TGCAGCGGCGGGACAAATACAGATGAGCAGTTCTTC.

The chain carries TRBV11-2 and TRBJ2-3, with 11 positions matching TRBD2. The CDR3 contains 15 residues. Germline V gene sequence: CDR1 SGHAT, CDR2 FQNNGV. V gave up 0 bases and J gave up 4 bases; unmatched junction bases: 0. This CDR3 reads CASSLELAGADTQYF. In DNA, the CDR3 is TGTGCCAGCAGCTTAGAACTAGCGGGAGCAGATACGCAGTATTTT.

The sample holds many counts of this clonotype. The chain carries TRBV5-1 and TRBJ2-1; 10 nucleotides line up with TRBD2. This CDR3 region has 16 residues. The ends lost 4 bases at V and 0 bases at J; junction bases unmatched: 4. CDR1 SGHRS and CDR2 YFSETQ come from the germline V gene. CDR3 in DNA: TGCGCCAGCAGCGTACTAGCGGGGATCTCCTACAATGAGCAGTTCTTC. Translation: CASSVLAGISYNEQFF.

J is TRBJ2-3 and V is TRBV6-6, with TRBD2 matching over 15 bases. The CDR3 loop spans 18 amino acids. J lost 3 bases, V lost 0 bases, and 4 bases had no gene match. The germline V gene has CDR1 MNHNY and CDR2 SVGAGI (reference sequence). The CDR3 sequence is CASSYSGLAGGRTDTQYF. DNA of the CDR3: TGTGCCAGCAGTTACTCAGGACTAGCGGGGGGGCGTACAGATACGCAGTATTTT.

This clonotype was detected a few times. V usage is TRBV7-3 and J usage is TRBJ1-6; a possible D gene is TRBD1 (6 bases). Per germline, CDR1 SGHTA and CDR2 FQGTGA. The V gene lost 3 bases and the J gene lost 5 bases, with 11 bases spanning the gap. The CDR3 contains 15 residues. CDR3 amino acids: CASSLGAGNNSPLHF. The CDR3 DNA sequence: TGTGCCAGCAGCTTGGGGGCAGGAAATAATTCACCCCTCCACTTT.

This clonotype came up many times. The rearrangement links TRBV5-1 to TRBJ1-1; weak D call: TRBD1 (5 bases). This CDR3 spans 14 amino acids. The germline V and J ends were trimmed by 4 bases and 8 bases, with 18 bases remaining between them. Germline CDR1 reads SGHRS; CDR2 reads YFSETQ. DNA of the CDR3: TGCGCCAGCAGCCCCATTCCCGGGACGCCAGAAGCTTTCTTT. Protein product: CASSPIPGTPEAFF.

This clonotype was detected many times. This chain connects TRBV3-1 to TRBJ2-1; 10 positions agree with TRBD1. This CDR3 is built from 16 residues. Germline V gene data show CDR1 as LGHDT and CDR2 as YNNKEL (reference sequence). Trimming at V came to 0 bases and at J to 6 bases, leaving 5 bases not matched to a gene. CDR3 loop: CASSQDPGQGSNEQFF. CDR3 in DNA: TGTGCCAGCAGCCAAGACCCGGGACAGGGGAGCAATGAGCAGTTCTTC.

Many counts were recorded for this clonotype. The chain couples TRBV5-1 to TRBJ2-3; D is possibly TRBD2 (6 bases). The ends were cut back, 6 bases at V and 3 bases at J, with 11 bases in the middle. Germline assignment: CDR1 SGHRS and CDR2 YFSETQ. CDR3 size: 13 residues. The CDR3 loop reads CASNEGGTDTQYF. CDR3 DNA: TGCGCCAGCAACGAGGGAGGTACAGATACGCAGTATTTT.

This clonotype was counted ten times or more. The DNA for the CDR3 is TGTGCCAGCAGGGACAGTGGAGGATATGGGCAGTACTTC. Protein: CASRDSGGYGQYF. This sequence joins TRBV6-2 or TRBV6-3 and TRBJ2-7, with D perhaps TRBD1 (6 bases). The CDR3 is 13 amino acids. V was trimmed by 6 bases and J by 9 bases, leaving 18 bases between them. Germline V gene lookup returns CDR1 MNHEY and CDR2 SVGEGT.

This clonotype was seen many times. The V gene is TRBV20-1, the J gene TRBJ2-1, with D possibly being TRBD1 (5 bases). The germline CDR1 and CDR2 sequences are DFQATT and SNEGSKA (reference sequence). V was clipped by 4 bases and J by 1 base, with 17 bases between them. The CDR3 has 16 residues. CDR3 coding DNA: TGCAGTGCTAATTCTCCGAGGCAGGGATCCTACAATGAGCAGTTCTTC. Amino acid sequence: CSANSPRQGSYNEQFF.

This clonotype is labeled medium-sized. V and J are TRBV7-2 and TRBJ2-1; TRBD1 matches at 7 bases. Trimming took 6 bases from V and 9 from J; bases not matched to a gene: 11. Per germline, CDR1 SGHTA and CDR2 FQGNSA. The CDR3 is 14 amino acids. In DNA, the CDR3 is TGTGCCAGCAGTAGGGGGACAGTGGTTAGTGAGCAGTTCTTC. This sequence encodes CASSRGTVVSEQFF.

This clonotype appeared many times. This rearrangement joins TRBV7-2 to TRBJ2-7; D might be TRBD1 (5 bases). CDR1 and CDR2 (germline): SGHTA, FQGNSA. Trimming left V 1 base short and J 6 bases short, with 13 bases between. This CDR3 has 14 residues. Here the CDR3 DNA reads TGTGCCAGCAGCTTAGGACAGAGAAAGGCCGAGCAGTACTTC. Amino acids: CASSLGQRKAEQYF.

This clonotype was observed a handful of times. V gene TRBV29-1 combines with J gene TRBJ1-1; tentatively, D is TRBD1 (6 bases). CDR1 and CDR2 (germline): SQVTM, ANQGSEA. The CDR3 sequence is 13 residues long. Trimming stripped 6 bases from V and 0 bases from J, with 11 bases between. The CDR3 region is CSVRTALNTEAFF. In DNA, the CDR3 is TGCAGCGTCCGGACAGCCTTGAACACTGAAGCTTTCTTT.